The 21 T cell receptor beta chains listed next were all sequenced from one sample in a study of early T cells in non-severe SARS-CoV-2 infection (dated by TCRdb to the early 2020s). Libraries were made using 5' RACE. For sequencing, a NextSeq 500 was employed. TCRdb took the public reads, trimmed them with fastp at Q25, ran MiXCR for clone calling and kept in-frame beta chains. Rows with one shared CDR3 protein collapse into an entry with the most common genes and DNA. The sample records about 77,000 distinct CDR3 sequences, about 16% of which are singletons. The top ten clones comprise 2.5% to 3% of the sample. The sequenced sample consisted of whole blood. The origin of the receptors is an adult who was a healthcare worker with PCR-confirmed SARS-CoV-2 infection or an uninfected control (not recorded which).

The chain is built from TRBV6-2 or TRBV6-3 and TRBJ2-5; 9 bases map to TRBD1. Trimming took 2 bases from V and 1 from J; bases not matched to a gene: 2. CDR3 length: 15 amino acids. Germline-derived CDR1 and CDR2 are MNHEY and SVGEGT. CDR3 sequence reads: CASSYPGQGQETQYF. The CDR3 DNA is TGTGCCAGCAGTTACCCGGGACAGGGCCAAGAGACCCAGTACTTC.

The gene calls are TRBV7-3 and TRBJ1-6; possible D gene TRBD1, 6 bases. CDR1 SGHTA and CDR2 FQGTGA come from the germline V gene. The CDR3 loop spans 14 amino acids. Trimming stripped 1 base from V and 7 bases from J, with 8 bases between. CDR3 residues: CASSLIGGNSPLHF. In DNA, the CDR3 is TGTGCCAGCAGCTTAATCGGGGGCAATTCACCCCTCCACTTT.

This clonotype occurred a few times. This chain links TRBV30 with TRBJ1-5; 7 positions match TRBD1. The junction had 13 bases not matched to a gene; V was cut back by 5 bases and J by 0 bases. The CDR3 totals 17 residues. Germline V gene lookup returns CDR1 GTSNPN and CDR2 SVGIG (reference sequence). CDR3 nucleotides: TGTGCCTGGTCCCTAAACAGGGGATCTAATAGCAATCAGCCCCAGCATTTT. The encoded protein is CAWSLNRGSNSNQPQHF.

This clonotype was observed a handful of times. V is TRBV27 and J is TRBJ2-7; no reliable D call. The CDR3 totals 14 residues. The V and J ends lost 5 bases and 2 bases respectively, with 13 bases between them. The V gene's germline CDR1 is MNHEY and CDR2 SMNVEV (reference sequence). The CDR3 here is CASSPGGIPYEQYF. DNA of the CDR3: TGTGCCAGCAGTCCAGGCGGAATCCCCTACGAGCAGTACTTC.

The CDR3 sequence: CSAMDRGLDEQYF. CDR3 DNA: TGCAGTGCTATGGACAGGGGACTCGACGAGCAGTATTTT. The chain has TRBV20-1 and TRBJ2-3; 9 nucleotides match TRBD1. The CDR3 has 13 amino acids. V lost 4 bases, J lost 11 bases, and 10 bases stayed unmatched. Germline-derived CDR1 and CDR2 are DFQATT and SNEGSKA (reference sequence).

The chain couples TRBV19 to TRBJ2-3, with D uncertain. V shed 4 bases and J shed 2 bases, with 19 bases lying between them. The CDR3 contains 17 residues. Germline V CDR1 and CDR2: LNHDA, SQIVND (reference sequence). CDR3 in amino acids: CASSTIGNRAYTDTQYF. CDR3 coding DNA: TGTGCCAGTAGTACGATAGGGAACAGAGCTTACACAGATACGCAGTATTTT.

The chain couples TRBV29-1 to TRBJ2-7; D is unresolved. CDR1 SQVTM and CDR2 ANQGSEA come from the germline V gene. This CDR3 contains 12 residues. V was shortened by 7 bases and J by 2 bases, with 12 bases between the two germline ends. CDR3 residues: CSARRGPYEQYF. As DNA, the CDR3 is TGCAGCGCACGCCGTGGACCCTACGAGCAGTACTTC.

Sample share makes this clonotype medium-sized. The chain combines TRBV20-1 with TRBJ1-1, with 7 bases identical to TRBD1. J gave up 5 bases and V 2 bases, and 5 bases lay outside the gene matches. CDR1 and CDR2 (germline): DFQATT, SNEGSKA (reference sequence). The CDR3 sequence is 13 residues long. CDR3 bases: TGCAGTGCTAGACGGTCAGGGGGGACTGAAGCTTTCTTT. It codes for CSARRSGGTEAFF.

This clonotype was counted a few times. The chain is built from TRBV7-9 and TRBJ2-3; 7 bases match TRBD1. There are 15 residues in the CDR3. Trimming at V came to 4 bases and at J to 2 bases, leaving 6 bases not matched to a gene. Per germline, CDR1 SEHNR and CDR2 FQNEAQ (reference sequence). The chain's CDR3 is CASSSQGPFTDTQYF. The CDR3 DNA follows: TGTGCCAGCAGCTCACAGGGGCCTTTCACAGATACGCAGTATTTT.

Ten or more counts support this clonotype. This chain uses TRBV20-1 with TRBJ2-1; TRBD1 matches at 9 bases. This CDR3 is 12 amino acids long. CDR1 and CDR2 (germline): DFQATT, SNEGSKA (reference sequence). CDR3 sequence (DNA): TGCGCCGCGACAGGGGGATACAATGAGCAGTTCTTC. Residues: CAATGGYNEQFF.

The chain links TRBV5-1 to TRBJ1-6; D unresolved. The CDR3 extends over 15 amino acids. V lost 4 bases, J lost 14 bases, and 22 bases lay in between. Germline values: CDR1 SGHRS, CDR2 YFSETQ. The DNA of the CDR3 is TGCGCCAGCAGCCCCTCCGGGGAGGGAGGAGTGGCCCTCCACTTT. This gives the protein CASSPSGEGGVALHF.

The chain links TRBV6-5 to TRBJ1-5; 8 bases match TRBD1. The V gene end was trimmed by 5 bases and the J gene end by 7 bases; junction bases not matched to a gene: 4. CDR1 and CDR2 from the germline V gene are MNHEY and SVGAGI. CDR3 length: 13 amino acids. The CDR3 sequence: CASSGQGGQPQHF. CDR3 nucleotides: TGTGCCAGCAGTGGACAGGGAGGACAGCCCCAGCATTTT.

V is TRBV29-1 and J is TRBJ2-2; maybe TRBD1 (5 bases). The germline V gene encodes CDR1 SQVTM and CDR2 ANQGSEA. The CDR3 has 14 residues. Trimming removed 4 bases from V and 5 bases from J, with 14 bases in between. CDR3 in amino acids: CSVGARQNTGELFF. CDR3 sequence (DNA): TGCAGCGTTGGGGCCCGACAGAATACCGGGGAGCTGTTTTTT.

This rearrangement joins TRBV20-1 to TRBJ2-3, with 14 bases that match TRBD2. The trim removed 1 base at V and 9 bases at J, leaving 6 bases unmatched. CDR1 and CDR2 (germline): DFQATT, SNEGSKA (reference sequence). CDR3 length: 15 amino acids. The CDR3: CSARVGLAGGFTQYF. The CDR3, as DNA: TGCAGTGCTAGAGTCGGACTAGCGGGAGGTTTCACGCAGTATTTT.

The V gene is TRBV20-1, the J gene TRBJ2-4; perhaps TRBD1 as D (5 bases). Trimming took 1 base from V and 0 from J, leaving 13 bases between them. The germline CDR1 and CDR2 sequences are DFQATT and SNEGSKA (reference sequence). CDR3 length equals 16 residues. CDR3 sequence: CSARVKGALAKNIQYF. The CDR3 DNA sequence: TGCAGTGCTAGAGTTAAAGGGGCCCTAGCCAAAAACATTCAGTACTTC.

This clonotype has at least ten counts. The chain has TRBV29-1 and TRBJ1-1; 9 bases are shared with TRBD1. Trimming removed 5 bases from V and 6 bases from J; junction bases left unmatched: 7. Germline-derived CDR1 and CDR2 are SQVTM and ANQGSEA. The CDR3 consists of 13 residues. CDR3 DNA: TGCAGCGTTTCCGGGACAGGGCCGTCTGAAGCTTTCTTT. Protein sequence: CSVSGTGPSEAFF.

This clonotype was picked up many times. The CDR3 sequence: CASSSAKGVSEFYEQYF. For the CDR3, the DNA is TGTGCCAGCAGCAGTGCTAAAGGGGTTTCGGAGTTCTACGAGCAGTACTTC. The chain joins TRBV2 to TRBJ2-7, with a weak D call TRBD1 (5 bases). Trimming removed 6 bases from V and 3 bases from J, with 24 bases in between. From germline, CDR1 is SNHLY and CDR2 FYNNEI. This CDR3 has 17 residues.

This clonotype turned up a few times. The chain has TRBV9 and TRBJ2-2; TRBD2 aligns across 7 bases. Germline-derived CDR1 and CDR2 are SGDLS and YYNGEE. This CDR3 has 19 residues. Losses at the gene ends were 1 base for V and 11 bases for J; bases not matched to a gene: 23. The CDR3 here is CASSVSMAMRLANRNELFF. The CDR3 DNA reads as TGTGCCAGCAGCGTATCGATGGCGATGAGACTAGCTAACCGAAACGAGCTGTTTTTT.

This clonotype appeared a few times. The chain recombines TRBV5-6 with TRBJ2-7, with 9 bases identical to TRBD1. The CDR3 spans 14 residues. After removal of 2 bases from V and 5 bases from J, the junction contained 5 bases not matched to a gene. Germline lookup yields CDR1 SGHDT and CDR2 YYEEEE. The CDR3 sequence: CASSFPGQGNEQYF. The CDR3 coding sequence is TGTGCCAGCAGCTTCCCGGGACAGGGAAACGAGCAGTACTTC.

This clonotype was detected a few times. This chain joins TRBV12-3 or TRBV12-4 and TRBJ2-7; no firm D call. The V and J ends lost 5 bases and 4 bases respectively, with 6 bases between them. CDR3 size: 11 residues. This CDR3 is CASSANYEQYF. In DNA form, the CDR3 reads TGTGCCAGCAGTGCGAATTACGAGCAGTACTTC.

This clonotype was seen a handful of times. The rearrangement links TRBV7-2 to TRBJ1-2; weak D call: TRBD1 (6 bases). CDR3 size: 15 residues. V lost 0 bases, J lost 3 bases, and 11 bases lay in between. Germline V CDR1 and CDR2: SGHTA, FQGNSA. The CDR3 protein is CASSLAGRGDYGYTF. The DNA for the CDR3 is TGTGCCAGCAGCTTAGCTGGCAGGGGTGACTATGGCTACACCTTC.